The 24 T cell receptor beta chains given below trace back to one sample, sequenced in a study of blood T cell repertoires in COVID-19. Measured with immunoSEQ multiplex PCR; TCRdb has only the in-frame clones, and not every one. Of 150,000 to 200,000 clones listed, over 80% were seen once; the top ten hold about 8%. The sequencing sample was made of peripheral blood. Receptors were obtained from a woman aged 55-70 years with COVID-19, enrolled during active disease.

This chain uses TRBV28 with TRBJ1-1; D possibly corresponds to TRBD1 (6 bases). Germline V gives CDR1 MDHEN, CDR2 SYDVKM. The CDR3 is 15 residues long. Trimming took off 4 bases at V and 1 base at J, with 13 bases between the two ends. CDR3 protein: CASSYPTGRNTEAFF. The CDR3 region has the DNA TGTGCCAGCAGTTACCCCACAGGGAGGAACACTGAAGCTTTCTTT.

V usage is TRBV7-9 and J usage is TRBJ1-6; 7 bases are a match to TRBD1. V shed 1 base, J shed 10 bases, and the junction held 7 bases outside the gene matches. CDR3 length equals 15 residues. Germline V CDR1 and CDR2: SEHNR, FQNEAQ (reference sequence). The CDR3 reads CASSLGGGDGSPLHF. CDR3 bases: TGTGCCAGCAGCTTAGGAGGGGGCGATGGGTCACCCCTCCACTTT.

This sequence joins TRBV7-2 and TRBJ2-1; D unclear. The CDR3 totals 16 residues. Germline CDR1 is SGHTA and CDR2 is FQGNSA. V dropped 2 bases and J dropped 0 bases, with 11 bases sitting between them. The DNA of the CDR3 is TGTGCCAGCAGCTTATTACCCCCGAGCTCCTACAATGAGCAGTTCTTC. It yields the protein CASSLLPPSSYNEQFF. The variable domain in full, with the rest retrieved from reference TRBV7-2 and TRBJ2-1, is GAGVSQSPSNKVTEKGKDVELRCDPISGHTALYWYRQSLGQGLEFLIYFQGNSAPDKSGLPSDRFSAERTGGSVSTLTIQRTQQEDSAVYLCASSLLPPSSYNEQFFGPGTRLTVL.

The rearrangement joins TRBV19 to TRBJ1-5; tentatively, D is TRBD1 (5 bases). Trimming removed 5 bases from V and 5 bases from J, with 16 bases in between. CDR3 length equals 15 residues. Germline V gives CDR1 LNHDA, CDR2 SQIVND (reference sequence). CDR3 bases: TGTGCCAGTAGTCTCTCGCGGGACTGGGATCAGCCCCAGCATTTT. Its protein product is CASSLSRDWDQPQHF.

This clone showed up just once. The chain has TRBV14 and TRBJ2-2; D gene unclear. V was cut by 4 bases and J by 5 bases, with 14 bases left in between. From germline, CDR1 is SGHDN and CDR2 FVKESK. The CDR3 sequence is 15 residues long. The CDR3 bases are TGTGCCAGCAGCCTCACCCGGGTTCGGACCGGGGAGCTGTTTTTT. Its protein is CASSLTRVRTGELFF. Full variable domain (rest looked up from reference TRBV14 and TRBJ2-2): EAGVTQFPSHSVIEKGQTVTLRCDPISGHDNLYWYRRVMGKEIKFLLHFVKESKQDESGMPNNRFLAERTGGTYSTLKVQPAELEDSGVYFCASSLTRVRTGELFFGEGSRLTVL.

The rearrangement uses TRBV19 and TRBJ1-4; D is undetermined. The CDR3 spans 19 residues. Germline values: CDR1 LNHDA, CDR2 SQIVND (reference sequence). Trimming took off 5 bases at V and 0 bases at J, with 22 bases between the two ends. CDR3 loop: CASSSVSLGIVATNEKLFF. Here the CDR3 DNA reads TGTGCCAGTAGTTCCGTGTCCCTTGGCATCGTTGCAACTAATGAAAAACTGTTTTTT.

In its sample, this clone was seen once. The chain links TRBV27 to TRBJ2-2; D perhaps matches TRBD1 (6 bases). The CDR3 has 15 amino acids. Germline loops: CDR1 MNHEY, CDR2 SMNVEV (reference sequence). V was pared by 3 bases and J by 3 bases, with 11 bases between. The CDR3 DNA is TGTGCCAGCAGTTTTGGGGGCTCCTACACCGGGGAGCTGTTTTTT. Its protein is CASSFGGSYTGELFF.

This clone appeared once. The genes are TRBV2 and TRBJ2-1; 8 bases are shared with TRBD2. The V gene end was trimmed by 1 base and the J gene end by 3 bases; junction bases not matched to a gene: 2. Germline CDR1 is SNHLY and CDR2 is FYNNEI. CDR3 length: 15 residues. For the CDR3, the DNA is TGTGCCAGCAGTGAAGTTAGCGGGAACTACAATGAGCAGTTCTTC. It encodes CASSEVSGNYNEQFF.

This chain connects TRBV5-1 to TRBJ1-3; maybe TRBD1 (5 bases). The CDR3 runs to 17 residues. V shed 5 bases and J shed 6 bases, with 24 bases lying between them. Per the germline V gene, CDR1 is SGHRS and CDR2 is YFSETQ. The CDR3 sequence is CASSNGIGASLENTIYF. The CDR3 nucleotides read TGCGCCAGCAGTAATGGTATTGGGGCTAGTCTGGAAAACACCATATATTTT.

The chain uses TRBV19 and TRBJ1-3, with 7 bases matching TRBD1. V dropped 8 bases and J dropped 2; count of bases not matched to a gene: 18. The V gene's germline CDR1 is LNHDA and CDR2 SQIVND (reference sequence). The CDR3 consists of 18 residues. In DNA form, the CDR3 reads TGTGCCAGTTATTCCGGGACAGAAGGGTCGAGGCCTGGAAACACCATATATTTT. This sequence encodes CASYSGTEGSRPGNTIYF.

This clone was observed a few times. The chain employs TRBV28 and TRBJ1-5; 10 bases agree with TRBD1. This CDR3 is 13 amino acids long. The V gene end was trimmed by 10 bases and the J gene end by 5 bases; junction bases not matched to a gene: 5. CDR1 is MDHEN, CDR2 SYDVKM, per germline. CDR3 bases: TGTGCCATTATCGGGACAGGGGATCAGCCCCAGCATTTT. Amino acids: CAIIGTGDQPQHF. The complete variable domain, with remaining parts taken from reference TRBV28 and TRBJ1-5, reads DVKVTQSSRYLVKRTGEKVFLECVQDMDHENMFWYRQDPGLGLRLIYFSYDVKMKEKGDIPEGYSVSREKKERFSLILESASTNQTSMYLCAIIGTGDQPQHFGDGTRLSIL.

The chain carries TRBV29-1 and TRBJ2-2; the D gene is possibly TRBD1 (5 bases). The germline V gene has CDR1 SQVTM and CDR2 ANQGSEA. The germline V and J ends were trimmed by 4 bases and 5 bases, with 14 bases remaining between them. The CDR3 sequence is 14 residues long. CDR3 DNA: TGCAGCGTTGGCCGGCAGGGCGGAACCGGGGAGCTGTTTTTT. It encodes CSVGRQGGTGELFF.

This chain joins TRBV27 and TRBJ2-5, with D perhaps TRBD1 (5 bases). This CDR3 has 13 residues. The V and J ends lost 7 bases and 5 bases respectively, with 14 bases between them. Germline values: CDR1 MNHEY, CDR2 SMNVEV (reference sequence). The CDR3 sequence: CASMGRARETQYF. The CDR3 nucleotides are TGTGCCAGCATGGGCAGGGCTCGGGAGACCCAGTACTTC.

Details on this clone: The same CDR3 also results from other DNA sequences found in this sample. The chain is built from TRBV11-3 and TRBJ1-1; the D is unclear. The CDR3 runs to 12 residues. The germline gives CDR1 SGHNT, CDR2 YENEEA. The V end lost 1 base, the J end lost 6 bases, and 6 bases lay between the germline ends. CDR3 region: CASSLGRAEAFF. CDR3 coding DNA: TGTGCCAGCAGCTTAGGTCGAGCTGAAGCTTTCTTT.

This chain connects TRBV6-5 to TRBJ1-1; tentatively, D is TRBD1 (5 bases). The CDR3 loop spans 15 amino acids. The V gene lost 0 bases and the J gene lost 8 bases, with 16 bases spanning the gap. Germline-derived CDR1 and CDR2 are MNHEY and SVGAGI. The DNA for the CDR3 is TGTGCCAGCAGTTACTCCGGTTCGGGGGGAACCGAAGCTTTCTTT. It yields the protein CASSYSGSGGTEAFF.

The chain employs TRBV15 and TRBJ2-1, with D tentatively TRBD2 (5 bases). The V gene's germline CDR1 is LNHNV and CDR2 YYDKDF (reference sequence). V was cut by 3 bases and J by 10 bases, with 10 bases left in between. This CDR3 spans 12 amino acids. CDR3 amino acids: CATSSVRGEQFF. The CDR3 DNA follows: TGTGCCACCAGCAGTGTTCGGGGAGAGCAGTTCTTC.

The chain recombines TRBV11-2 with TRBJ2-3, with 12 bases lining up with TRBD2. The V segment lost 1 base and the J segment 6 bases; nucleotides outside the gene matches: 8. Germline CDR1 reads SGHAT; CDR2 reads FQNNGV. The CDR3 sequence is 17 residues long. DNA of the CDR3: TGTGCCAGCAGCTTAGGGGCGACTAGCGGGGGAAGGGATACGCAGTATTTT. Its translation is CASSLGATSGGRDTQYF.

The CDR3 DNA sequence: TGTGCCAGCAGTTCCCGTCGGGGGCGGGACAGGGGGCGAGGAAAACTGTTTTTT. Translating gives CASSSRRGRDRGRGKLFF. V gene TRBV28 combines with J gene TRBJ1-4, with 12 bases identical to TRBD1. CDR3 size: 18 residues. Trimming took 4 bases from V and 10 from J; bases not matched to a gene: 16. In germline, CDR1 is MDHEN, CDR2 SYDVKM.

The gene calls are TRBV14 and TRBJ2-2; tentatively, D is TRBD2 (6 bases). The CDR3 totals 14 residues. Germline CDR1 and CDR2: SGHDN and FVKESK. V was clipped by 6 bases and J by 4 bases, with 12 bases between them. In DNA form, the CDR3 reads TGTGCCAGCAGTTGGAGGGGCCGCACCGGGGAGCTGTTTTTT. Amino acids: CASSWRGRTGELFF.

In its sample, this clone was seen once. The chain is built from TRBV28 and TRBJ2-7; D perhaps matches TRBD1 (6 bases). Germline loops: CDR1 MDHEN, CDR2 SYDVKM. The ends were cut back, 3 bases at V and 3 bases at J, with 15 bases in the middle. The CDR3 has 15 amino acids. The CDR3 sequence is CASSFLGAGDYEQYF. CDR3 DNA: TGTGCCAGCAGTTTCTTAGGGGCAGGGGACTACGAGCAGTACTTC.

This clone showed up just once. The chain's CDR3 is CASRRQPNEKLFF. The CDR3, as DNA: TGTGCCAGCAGGAGACAGCCTAATGAAAAACTGTTTTTT. V gene TRBV27 combines with J gene TRBJ1-4, with a tentative D call TRBD1 (5 bases). V lost 6 bases and J 3 bases, leaving 8 bases between the germline ends. CDR1 is MNHEY, CDR2 SMNVEV, per germline (reference sequence). CDR3 length: 13 residues.

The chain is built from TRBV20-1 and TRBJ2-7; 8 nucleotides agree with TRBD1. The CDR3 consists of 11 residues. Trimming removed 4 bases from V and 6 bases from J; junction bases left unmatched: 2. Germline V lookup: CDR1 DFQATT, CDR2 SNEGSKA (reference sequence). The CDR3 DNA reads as TGCAGTGCTACAGGGGGCGGCGAGCAGTACTTC. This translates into CSATGGGEQYF.

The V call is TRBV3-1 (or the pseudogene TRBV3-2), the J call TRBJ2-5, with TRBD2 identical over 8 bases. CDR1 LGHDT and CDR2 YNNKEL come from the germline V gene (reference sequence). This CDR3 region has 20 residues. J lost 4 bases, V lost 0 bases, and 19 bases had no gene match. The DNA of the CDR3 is TGTGCCAGCAGCCAAGATCCTATAACTAGCGGAAGAGCCGATCCAGAGACCCAGTACTTC. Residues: CASSQDPITSGRADPETQYF.

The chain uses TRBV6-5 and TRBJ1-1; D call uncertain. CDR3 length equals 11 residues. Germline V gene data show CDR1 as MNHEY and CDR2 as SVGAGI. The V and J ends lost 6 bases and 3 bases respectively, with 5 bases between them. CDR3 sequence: CASRLDTEAFF. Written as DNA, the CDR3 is TGTGCCAGCAGATTAGACACTGAAGCTTTCTTT.